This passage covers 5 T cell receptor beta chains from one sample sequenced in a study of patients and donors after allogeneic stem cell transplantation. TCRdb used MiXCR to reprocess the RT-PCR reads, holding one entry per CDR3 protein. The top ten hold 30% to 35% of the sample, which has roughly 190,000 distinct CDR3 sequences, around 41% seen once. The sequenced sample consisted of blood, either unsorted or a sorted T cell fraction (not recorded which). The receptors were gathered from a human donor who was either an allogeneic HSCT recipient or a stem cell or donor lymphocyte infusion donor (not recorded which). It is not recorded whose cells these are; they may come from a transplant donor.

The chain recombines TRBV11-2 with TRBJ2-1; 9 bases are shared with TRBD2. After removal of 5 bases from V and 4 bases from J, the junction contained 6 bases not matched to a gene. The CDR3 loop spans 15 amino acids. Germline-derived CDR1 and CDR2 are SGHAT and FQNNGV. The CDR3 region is CASSQEREVYNEQFF. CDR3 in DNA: TGTGCCAGCAGCCAAGAGCGGGAGGTGTACAATGAGCAGTTCTTC.

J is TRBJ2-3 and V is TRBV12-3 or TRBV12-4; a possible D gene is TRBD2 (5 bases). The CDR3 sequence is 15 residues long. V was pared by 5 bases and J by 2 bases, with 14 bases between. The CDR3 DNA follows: TGTGCCAGCAGTACCGCTAGCCACCCCACAGATACGCAGTATTTT. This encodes CASSTASHPTDTQYF.

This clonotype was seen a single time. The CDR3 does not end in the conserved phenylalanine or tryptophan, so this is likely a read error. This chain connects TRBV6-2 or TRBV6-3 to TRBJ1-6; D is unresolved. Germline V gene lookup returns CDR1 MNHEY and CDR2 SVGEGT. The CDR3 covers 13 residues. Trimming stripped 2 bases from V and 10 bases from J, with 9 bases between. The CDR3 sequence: CASSYTEGSPLHL. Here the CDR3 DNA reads TGTGCCAGCAGTTACACAGAGGGCTCACCCCTCCACTTG.

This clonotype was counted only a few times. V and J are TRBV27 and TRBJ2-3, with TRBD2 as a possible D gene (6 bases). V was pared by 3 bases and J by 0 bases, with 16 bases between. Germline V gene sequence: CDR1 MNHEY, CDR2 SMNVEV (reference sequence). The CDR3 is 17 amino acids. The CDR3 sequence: CASSLGWDSPSTDTQYF. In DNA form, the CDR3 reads TGTGCCAGCAGTTTGGGTTGGGACTCGCCGAGCACAGATACGCAGTATTTT.

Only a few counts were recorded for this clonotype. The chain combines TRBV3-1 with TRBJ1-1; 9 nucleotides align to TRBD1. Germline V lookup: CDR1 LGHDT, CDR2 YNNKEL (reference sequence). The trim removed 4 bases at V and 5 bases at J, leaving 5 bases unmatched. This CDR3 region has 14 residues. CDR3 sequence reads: CASSLTGTGTEAFF. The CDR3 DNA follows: TGTGCCAGCAGCCTGACAGGGACAGGGACTGAAGCTTTCTTT.